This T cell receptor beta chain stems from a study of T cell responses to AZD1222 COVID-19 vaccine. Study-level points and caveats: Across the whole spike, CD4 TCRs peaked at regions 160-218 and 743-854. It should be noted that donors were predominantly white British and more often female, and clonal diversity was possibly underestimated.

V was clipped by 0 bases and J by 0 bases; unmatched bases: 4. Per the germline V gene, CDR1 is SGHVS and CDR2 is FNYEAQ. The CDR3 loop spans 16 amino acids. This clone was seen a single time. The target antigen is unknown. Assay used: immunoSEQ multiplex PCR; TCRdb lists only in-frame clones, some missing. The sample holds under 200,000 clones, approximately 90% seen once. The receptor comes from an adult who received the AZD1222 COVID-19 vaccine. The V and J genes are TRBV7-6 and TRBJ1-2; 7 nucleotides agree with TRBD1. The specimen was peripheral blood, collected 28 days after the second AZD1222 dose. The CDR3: CASSLANRGTNYGYTF. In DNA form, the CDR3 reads TGTGCCAGCAGCTTAGCCAACAGGGGTACTAACTATGGCTACACCTTC.